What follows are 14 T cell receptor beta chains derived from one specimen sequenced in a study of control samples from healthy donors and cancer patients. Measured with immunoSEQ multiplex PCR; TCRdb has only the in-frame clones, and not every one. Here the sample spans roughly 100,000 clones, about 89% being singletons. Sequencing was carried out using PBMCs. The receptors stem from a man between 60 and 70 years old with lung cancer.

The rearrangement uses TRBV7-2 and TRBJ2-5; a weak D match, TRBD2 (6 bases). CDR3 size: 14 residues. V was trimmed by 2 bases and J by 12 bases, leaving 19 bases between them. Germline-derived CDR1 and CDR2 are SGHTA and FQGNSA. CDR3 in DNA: TGTGCCAGCAGCTTAATCATCGGCCGGGACTCCGAGTACTTC. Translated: CASSLIIGRDSEYF.

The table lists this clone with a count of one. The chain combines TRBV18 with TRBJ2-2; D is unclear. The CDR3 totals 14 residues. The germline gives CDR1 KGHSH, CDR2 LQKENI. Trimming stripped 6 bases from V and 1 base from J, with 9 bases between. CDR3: CASSLQENTGELFF. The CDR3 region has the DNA TGTGCCAGCTCCCTTCAGGAGAACACCGGGGAGCTGTTTTTT.

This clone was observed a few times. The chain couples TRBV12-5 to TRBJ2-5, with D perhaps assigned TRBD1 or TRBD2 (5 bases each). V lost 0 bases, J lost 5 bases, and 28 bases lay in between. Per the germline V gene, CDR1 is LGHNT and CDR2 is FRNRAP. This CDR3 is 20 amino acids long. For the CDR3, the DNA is TGTGCTAGTGGTTTGGTCGATGATGGGACCTACTTCGAAGGGTTCGAGACCCAGTACTTC. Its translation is CASGLVDDGTYFEGFETQYF.

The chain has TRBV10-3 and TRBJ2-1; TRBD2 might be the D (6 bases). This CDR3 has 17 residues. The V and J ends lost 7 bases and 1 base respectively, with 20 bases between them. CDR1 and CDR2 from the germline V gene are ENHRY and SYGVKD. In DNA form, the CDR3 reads TGTGCCATCAAAGACCGGCCGCGGGGCAGTTCCTACAATGAGCAGTTCTTC. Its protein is CAIKDRPRGSSYNEQFF.

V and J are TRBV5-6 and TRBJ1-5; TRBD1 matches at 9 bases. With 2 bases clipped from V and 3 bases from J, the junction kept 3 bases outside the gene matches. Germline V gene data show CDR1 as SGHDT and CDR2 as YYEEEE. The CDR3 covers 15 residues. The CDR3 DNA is TGTGCCAGCAGCTTCGGACAGGGGAACAATCAGCCCCAGCATTTT. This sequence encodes CASSFGQGNNQPQHF.

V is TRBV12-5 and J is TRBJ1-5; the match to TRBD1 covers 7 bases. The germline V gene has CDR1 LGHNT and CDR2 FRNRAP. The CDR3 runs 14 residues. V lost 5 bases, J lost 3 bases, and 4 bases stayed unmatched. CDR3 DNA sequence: TGTGCTAGTGGTCCGGGACAGCTCAATCAGCCCCAGCATTTT. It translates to CASGPGQLNQPQHF.

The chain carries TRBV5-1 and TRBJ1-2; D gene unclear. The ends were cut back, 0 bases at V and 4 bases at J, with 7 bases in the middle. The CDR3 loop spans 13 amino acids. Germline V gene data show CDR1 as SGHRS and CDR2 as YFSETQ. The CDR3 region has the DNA TGCGCCAGCAGCTTGGGGAGGCCCTATGGCTACACCTTC. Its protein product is CASSLGRPYGYTF.

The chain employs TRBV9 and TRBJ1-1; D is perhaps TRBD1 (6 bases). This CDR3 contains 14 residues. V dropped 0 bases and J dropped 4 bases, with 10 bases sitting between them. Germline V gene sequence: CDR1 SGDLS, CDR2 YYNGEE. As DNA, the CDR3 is TGTGCCAGCAGCGTAGCGGCAGGGGCCACTGAAGCTTTCTTT. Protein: CASSVAAGATEAFF.

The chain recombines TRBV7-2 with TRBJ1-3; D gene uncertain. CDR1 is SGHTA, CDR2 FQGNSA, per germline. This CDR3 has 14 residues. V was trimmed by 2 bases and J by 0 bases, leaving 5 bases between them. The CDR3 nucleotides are TGTGCCAGCAGCTTACAGAGCTCTGGAAACACCATATATTTT. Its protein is CASSLQSSGNTIYF.

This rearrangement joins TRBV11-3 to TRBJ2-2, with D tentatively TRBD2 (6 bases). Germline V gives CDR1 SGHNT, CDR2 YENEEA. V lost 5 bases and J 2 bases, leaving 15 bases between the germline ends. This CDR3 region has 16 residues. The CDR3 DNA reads TGTGCCAGCAGCCTCCCGGGCGGGGAAAACACCGGGGAGCTGTTTTTT. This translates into CASSLPGGENTGELFF.

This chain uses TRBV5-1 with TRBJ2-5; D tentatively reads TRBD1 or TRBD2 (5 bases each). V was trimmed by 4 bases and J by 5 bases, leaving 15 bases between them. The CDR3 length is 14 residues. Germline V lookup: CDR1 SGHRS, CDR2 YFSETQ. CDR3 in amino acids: CASSPRTEGETQYF. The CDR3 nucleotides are TGCGCCAGCAGCCCAAGGACCGAGGGGGAGACCCAGTACTTC.

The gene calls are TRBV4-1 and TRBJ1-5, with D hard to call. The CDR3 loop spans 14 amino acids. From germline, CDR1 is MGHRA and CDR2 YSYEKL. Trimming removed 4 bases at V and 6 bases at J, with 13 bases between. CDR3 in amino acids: CASSLPWEGQPQHF. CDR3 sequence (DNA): TGCGCCAGCAGCCTCCCTTGGGAAGGTCAGCCCCAGCATTTT.

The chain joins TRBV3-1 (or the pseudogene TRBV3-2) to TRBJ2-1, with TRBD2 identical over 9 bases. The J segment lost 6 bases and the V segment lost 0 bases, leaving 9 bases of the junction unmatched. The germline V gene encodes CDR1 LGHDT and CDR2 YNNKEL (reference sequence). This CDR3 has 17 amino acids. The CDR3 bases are TGTGCCAGCAGCCAAGATAGTCAGCGGGGGGTTGGCAATGAGCAGTTCTTC. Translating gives CASSQDSQRGVGNEQFF.

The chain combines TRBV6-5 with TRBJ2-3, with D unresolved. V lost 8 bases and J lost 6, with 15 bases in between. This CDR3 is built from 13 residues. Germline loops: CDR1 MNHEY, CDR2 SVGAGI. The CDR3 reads CASDQIREDTQYF. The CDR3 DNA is TGTGCCAGCGATCAGATTCGAGAGGATACGCAGTATTTT.